These 9 T cell receptor beta chains originate from one sample sequenced in a study of radiotherapy plus CTLA-4 blockade in lung cancer. Here immunoSEQ multiplex PCR was the method, and the copy in TCRdb shows in-frame clones only, minus some. The repertoire holds about 62,000 clones, with 70% to 80% as singletons. Sequenced material: peripheral blood, taken from a patient treated with radiotherapy plus ipilimumab. These receptor sequences come from a human donor with non-small cell lung cancer who had a complete response to radiotherapy plus ipilimumab.

This rearrangement joins TRBV4-2 to TRBJ2-2; the D gene is possibly TRBD2 (6 bases). The V end lost 8 bases, the J end lost 3 bases, and 16 bases lay between the germline ends. The V gene's germline CDR1 is LGHNA and CDR2 YNFKEQ. The CDR3 runs to 15 residues. This CDR3 reads CASGEVGEYTGELFF. CDR3 bases: TGTGCCAGCGGGGAGGTGGGAGAATACACCGGGGAGCTGTTTTTT.

J is TRBJ2-1 and V is TRBV27; the match to TRBD1 covers 12 bases. Germline loops: CDR1 MNHEY, CDR2 SMNVEV (reference sequence). This CDR3 is 15 amino acids long. Trimming took 3 bases from V and 9 from J; bases not matched to a gene: 6. CDR3: CASSFPGQGAGEQFF. CDR3 bases: TGTGCCAGCAGTTTTCCGGGACAGGGGGCCGGTGAGCAGTTCTTC.

J is TRBJ2-7 and V is TRBV2; 8 bases line up with TRBD2. This CDR3 has 18 amino acids. CDR1 is SNHLY, CDR2 FYNNEI, per germline. V lost 3 bases to trimming and J lost 0 bases; unmatched junction nucleotides: 13. The CDR3 reads CASSDKGYQRGFSYEQYF. In nucleotides, the CDR3 is TGTGCCAGCAGTGATAAGGGTTATCAGCGGGGGTTCTCCTACGAGCAGTACTTC. Filled out from reference TRBV2 and TRBJ2-7, the complete variable domain reads EPEVTQTPSHQVTQMGQEVILRCVPISNHLYFYWYRQILGQKVEFLVSFYNNEISEKSEIFDDQFSVERPDGSNFTLKIRSTKLEDSAMYFCASSDKGYQRGFSYEQYFGPGTRLTVT.

In its sample, this clone was seen a few times. The chain is built from TRBV6-6 and TRBJ2-7; maybe TRBD2 (6 bases). With 5 bases removed from V and 2 bases from J, the gap between germline ends came to 13 bases. This CDR3 has 14 residues. Germline V gene data show CDR1 as MNHNY and CDR2 as SVGAGI (reference sequence). CDR3 nucleotides: TGTGCCAGCAGTCTTCTGCGGGGAGCCTACGAGCAGTACTTC. Translation: CASSLLRGAYEQYF.

The chain couples TRBV18 to TRBJ2-7; possible D gene TRBD2, 6 bases. There are 13 residues in the CDR3. The germline V gene has CDR1 KGHSH and CDR2 LQKENI. V lost 6 bases and J lost 5, with 14 bases in between. Here the CDR3 DNA reads TGTGCCAGCTCTAATGTGGGAGGCAACGAGCAGTACTTC. Translation gives CASSNVGGNEQYF.

This clone was observed a handful of times. This chain links TRBV19 with TRBJ1-1, with TRBD1 identical over 9 bases. V shed 1 base and J 9 bases; nucleotides not matched to a gene: 6. The CDR3 has 14 amino acids. Germline CDR1 is LNHDA and CDR2 is SQIVND (reference sequence). In DNA, the CDR3 is TGTGCCAGTAGTATAGCGGGGACAGGGCGGAAAGCTTTCTTT. Residues: CASSIAGTGRKAFF.

The chain carries TRBV27 and TRBJ2-7; TRBD2 agrees at 11 bases. Germline CDR1 MNHEY, CDR2 SMNVEV (reference sequence). The trim removed 0 bases at V and 6 bases at J, leaving 10 bases unmatched. The CDR3 sequence is 17 residues long. CDR3 loop: CASSLSMGTSGTGEQYF. CDR3 DNA sequence: TGTGCCAGCAGTTTATCGATGGGGACTAGCGGTACCGGCGAGCAGTACTTC.

The chain combines TRBV19 with TRBJ1-1, with TRBD1 as a possible D gene (5 bases). The CDR3 consists of 15 residues. Germline V gene sequence: CDR1 LNHDA, CDR2 SQIVND (reference sequence). V was cut by 6 bases and J by 1 base, with 15 bases left in between. The CDR3 DNA follows: TGTGCCAGTAGCCTTAATGCTGACAGGAACACTGAAGCTTTCTTT. It encodes CASSLNADRNTEAFF.

The chain carries TRBV10-3 and TRBJ2-7; 12 nucleotides line up with TRBD1. The CDR3 has 14 residues. V gave up 6 bases and J gave up 7 bases; unmatched junction bases: 7. Germline CDR1 reads ENHRY; CDR2 reads SYGVKD. The CDR3 reads CAIRGTGGGWEQYF. In DNA, the CDR3 is TGTGCCATCAGAGGGACAGGGGGCGGGTGGGAGCAGTACTTC.